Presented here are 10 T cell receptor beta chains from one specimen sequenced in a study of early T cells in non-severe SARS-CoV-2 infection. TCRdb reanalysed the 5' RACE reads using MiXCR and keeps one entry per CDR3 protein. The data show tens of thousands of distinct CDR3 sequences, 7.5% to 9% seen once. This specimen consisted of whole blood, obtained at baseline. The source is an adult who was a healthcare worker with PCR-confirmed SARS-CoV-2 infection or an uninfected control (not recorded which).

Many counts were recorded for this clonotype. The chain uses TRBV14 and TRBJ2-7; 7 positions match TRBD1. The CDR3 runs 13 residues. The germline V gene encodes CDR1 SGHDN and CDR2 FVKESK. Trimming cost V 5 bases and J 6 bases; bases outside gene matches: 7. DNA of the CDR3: TGTGCCAGCAGCTTCAGGGGGTCCGGCGAGCAGTACTTC. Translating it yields CASSFRGSGEQYF.

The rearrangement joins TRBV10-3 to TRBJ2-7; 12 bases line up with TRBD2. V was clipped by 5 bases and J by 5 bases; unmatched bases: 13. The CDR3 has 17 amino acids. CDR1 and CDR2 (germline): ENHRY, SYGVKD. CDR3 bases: TGTGCCATCAGTCTTACTAGCGGGGGGTCCAGGAAGAACGAGCAGTACTTC. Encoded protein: CAISLTSGGSRKNEQYF.

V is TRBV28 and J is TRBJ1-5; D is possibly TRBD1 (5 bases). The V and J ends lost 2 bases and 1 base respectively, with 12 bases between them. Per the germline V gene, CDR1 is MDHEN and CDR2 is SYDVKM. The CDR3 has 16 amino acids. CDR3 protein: CASSLIPRVSNQPQHF. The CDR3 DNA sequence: TGTGCCAGCAGTTTAATACCCAGGGTCAGCAATCAGCCCCAGCATTTT.

The CDR3 loop reads CASSWGRENEQFF. CDR3 DNA: TGTGCCAGCTCATGGGGAAGAGAGAATGAGCAGTTCTTC. The V gene is TRBV18, the J gene TRBJ2-1; no clear D. CDR1 and CDR2 from the germline V gene are KGHSH and LQKENI. This CDR3 contains 13 residues. Trimming removed 5 bases from V and 7 bases from J, with 12 bases in between.

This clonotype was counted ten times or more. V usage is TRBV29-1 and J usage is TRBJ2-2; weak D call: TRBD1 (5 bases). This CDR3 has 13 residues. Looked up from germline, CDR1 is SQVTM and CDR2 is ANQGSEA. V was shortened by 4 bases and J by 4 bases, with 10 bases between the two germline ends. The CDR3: CSVVDTTTGELFF. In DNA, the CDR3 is TGCAGCGTTGTGGACACGACCACCGGGGAGCTGTTTTTT.

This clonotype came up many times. The CDR3 here is CATTSYNEQFF. The CDR3 nucleotides read TGTGCCACCACGTCTTACAATGAGCAGTTCTTC. The chain couples TRBV7-9 to TRBJ2-1; D is ambiguous. The CDR3 spans 11 residues. The V gene lost 10 bases and the J gene lost 4 bases, with 8 bases spanning the gap. Germline V gene data show CDR1 as SEHNR and CDR2 as FQNEAQ (reference sequence). The full variable domain, completed using reference TRBV7-9 and TRBJ2-1, is DTGVSQNPRHKITKRGQNVTFRCDPISEHNRLYWYRQTLGQGPEFLTYFQNEAQLEKSRLLSDRFSAERPKGSFSTLEIQRTEQGDSAMYLCATTSYNEQFFGPGTRLTVL.

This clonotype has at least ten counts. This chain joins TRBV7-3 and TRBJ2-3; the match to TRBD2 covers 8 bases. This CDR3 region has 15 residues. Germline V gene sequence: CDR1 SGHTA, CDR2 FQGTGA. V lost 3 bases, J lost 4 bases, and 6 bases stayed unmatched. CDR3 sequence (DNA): TGTGCCAGCAGCTTTAGTAGCGGGGTCGCAGATACGCAGTATTTT. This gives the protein CASSFSSGVADTQYF.

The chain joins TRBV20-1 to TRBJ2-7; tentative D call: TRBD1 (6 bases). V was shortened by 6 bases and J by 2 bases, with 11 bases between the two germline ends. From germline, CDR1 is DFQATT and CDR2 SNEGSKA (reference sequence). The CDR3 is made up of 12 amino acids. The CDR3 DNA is TGCAGTGCAAACAGGGAAGCCTACGAGCAGTACTTC. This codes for CSANREAYEQYF.

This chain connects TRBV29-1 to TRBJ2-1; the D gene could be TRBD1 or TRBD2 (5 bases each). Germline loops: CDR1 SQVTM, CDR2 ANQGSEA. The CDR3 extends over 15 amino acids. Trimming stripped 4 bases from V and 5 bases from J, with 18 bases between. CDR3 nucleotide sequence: TGCAGCGTTGGGGGTTCCGGGACCACCAACAATGAGCAGTTCTTC. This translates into CSVGGSGTTNNEQFF.

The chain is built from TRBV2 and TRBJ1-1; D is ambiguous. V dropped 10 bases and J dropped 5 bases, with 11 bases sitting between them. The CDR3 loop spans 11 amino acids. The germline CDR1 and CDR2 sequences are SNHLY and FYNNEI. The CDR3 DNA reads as TGTGCCAACGAGGGAAGGACTGAAGCTTTCTTT. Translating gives CANEGRTEAFF.